The TCR beta chain under discussion was sequenced for a study of early T cells in non-severe SARS-CoV-2 infection. Across the study: Sequenced material consisted of bulk RNA (from unsorted whole blood), and chains were unpaired.

Attachment of unique molecular identifiers was made to individual cDNA molecules. TCRdb fed the 5' RACE reads into MiXCR, producing one record per CDR3 protein. Of roughly 83,000 distinct CDR3 sequences listed, approximately 12% were seen once; the top ten hold approximately 4%. Study conclusions and caveats: Matching results from VDJdb favored anti-spike CD8 responses, leaving private and CD4 specificities undetected.

In this sample, this clonotype turned up many times. The antigen is not known. Trimming cost V 7 bases and J 0 bases, with 9 bases left between them. The CDR3 spans 14 residues. The germline gives CDR1 MNHEY, CDR2 SMNVEV (reference sequence). The specimen was whole blood, collected at baseline. The gene calls are TRBV27 and TRBJ1-4; D not resolved. This clonotype originated in an adult who was a healthcare worker with PCR-confirmed SARS-CoV-2 infection or an uninfected control (not recorded which). The CDR3 spells CASKRAATNEKLFF. The CDR3 coding sequence is TGTGCCAGCAAAAGAGCAGCAACTAATGAAAAACTGTTTTTT. Combining the CDR3 with reference TRBV27 and TRBJ1-4 gives the whole variable domain EAQVTQNPRYLITVTGKKLTVTCSQNMNHEYMSWYRQDPGLGLRQIYYSMNVEVTDKGDVPEGYKVSRKEKRNFPLILESPSPNQTSLYFCASKRAATNEKLFFGSGTQLSVL.